Sequencing of this T cell receptor (beta chain) was carried out in a study of blood T cell repertoires in COVID-19. Background on the study: The study drew acute and convalescent COVID-19 samples from the United States, Italy and Spain. T cells, B-cell-depleted T cells, or PBMCs provided the cDNA or gDNA that served as material.

This clone was seen only a few times. In the original workflow: Reference gene primer amplification in the assay estimated nucleated cell counts. Clones were read by immunoSEQ multiplex PCR, and TCRdb kept only the in-frame ones, dropping some. The V and J calls and clone size come from that table; D and trimming were worked out from the DNA. Altogether roughly 150,000 clones are present, around 82% being singletons, with the ten largest covering approximately 2%. V dropped 0 bases and J dropped 11 bases, with 10 bases sitting between them. Looked up from germline, CDR1 is LGHDT and CDR2 is YNNKEL (reference sequence). This CDR3 has 12 residues.

Sequenced: peripheral blood. V and J are TRBV3-1 (or the pseudogene TRBV3-2) and TRBJ1-1; perhaps TRBD1 as D (5 bases). The receptor was isolated from an elderly woman with acute or convalescent COVID-19. The CDR3 reads CASSQDQRGAFF. As DNA, the CDR3 is TGTGCCAGCAGCCAAGATCAAAGGGGTGCTTTCTTT.